The rows below give T cell receptor beta chains drawn from one sample of a study of blood T cell repertoires in COVID-19. Sequenced by immunoSEQ multiplex PCR; TCRdb stores in-frame clones only, minus some. The sample shows some 170,000 clones, 65% to 90% of them seen only once. The specimen was PBMCs or T cells enriched from blood (not recorded which). The source of these receptors is a man over 45 who had recovered from COVID-19. Each CDR3 is given with its conserved first and last residue. Fields, in order: D gene, CDR3 length, clone size, V gene, J gene, CDR3 DNA, CDR3 protein. D genes are given only for firm matches. Size tells how often a clone was seen (once, few, many) or the class of an expanded clone, and some rows leave it out.

>TRBD1|14|NA|TRBV2|TRBJ1-5
TGTGCCAGCCGCTCCGGGACAGGCAATCAGCCCCAGCATTTT
CASRSGTGNQPQHF
>TRBD1|15|NA|TRBV18|TRBJ1-5
TGTGCCAGCTCCCGGGACAGAAGCTTCAATCAGCCCCAGCATTTT
CASSRDRSFNQPQHF
>NA|13|NA|TRBV7-2|TRBJ1-1
TGTGCCAGCAGTCCTCGCACACGGAGTGAAGCTTTCTTT
CASSPRTRSEAFF
>TRBD1|13|NA|TRBV19|TRBJ1-5
TGTGCCAGTGCCCAGGGGGCGGTTCAGCCCCAGCATTTT
CASAQGAVQPQHF
>TRBD1|18|NA|TRBV30|TRBJ1-4
TGTGCCTGGAGTGCGAAAACCGGGACAGGGGTTGGTAGGGAAAAACTGTTTTTT
CAWSAKTGTGVGREKLFF
>NA|13|NA|TRBV6-1|TRBJ1-1
TGTGCCAGCAGTGAAGGGACAGCCACTGAAGCTTTCTTT
CASSEGTATEAFF
>NA|14|NA|TRBV11-2|TRBJ1-1
TGTGCCAGCAGCTTCCCTCGACAGAACACTGAAGCTTTCTTT
CASSFPRQNTEAFF
>NA|12|NA|TRBV19|TRBJ1-2
TGTGCCATGGGCAATTCTAACTATGGCTACACCTTC
CAMGNSNYGYTF
>NA|13|NA|TRBV14|TRBJ1-2
TGTGCCAGCAGCCAAAACGTACGACAGAGCTACACCTTC
CASSQNVRQSYTF
>TRBD2|17|NA|TRBV12-5|TRBJ2-1
TGTGCTAGTGGTTTGGTACTAAGCGGGAACGCCTACAATGAGCAGTTCTTC
CASGLVLSGNAYNEQFF
>TRBD2|14|NA|TRBV3-1/TRBV3-2|TRBJ2-5
TGTGCCAGCACTTGGGGACTAGCGGATGAGACCCAGTACTTC
CASTWGLADETQYF
>NA|16|NA|TRBV4-1|TRBJ1-3
TGCGCCAGCAGCCAAGGGGACACGTCTCCTGGAAACACCATATATTTT
CASSQGDTSPGNTIYF
>NA|13|NA|TRBV11-3|TRBJ2-3
TGTGCCAGCAGCTGGACTGGAACAGATACGCAGTATTTT
CASSWTGTDTQYF
>NA|15|once|TRBV19|TRBJ2-7
TGTGCCAGTAGTATAGGAGGGCAACACACCTACGAGCAGTACTTC
CASSIGGQHTYEQYF
>NA|15|NA|TRBV7-8|TRBJ1-6
TGTGCCAGCAGCCAAAATGGACAGATTGCTTCACCCCTCCACTTT
CASSQNGQIASPLHF
>NA|13|few|TRBV30|TRBJ1-1
TGTGCCTGGAGTGTATTCAGGAACACTGAAGCTTTCTTT
CAWSVFRNTEAFF
>TRBD1|14|once|TRBV2|TRBJ1-6
TGTGCCAGCAGCGGACAGGGAAGTAATTCACCCCTCCACTTT
CASSGQGSNSPLHF
>NA|14|once|TRBV6-4|TRBJ1-1
TGTGCCAGCAGTGAGGGGCCCCAAAGCACTGAAGCTTTCTTT
CASSEGPQSTEAFF
>TRBD1|12|NA|TRBV6-1|TRBJ1-5
TGTGCCAGCAGTGAAAGGGGGCCGCCCCAGCATTTT
CASSERGPPQHF
>NA|14|NA|TRBV28|TRBJ1-6
TGTGCCAGCCGTCCTGGGGGCCGGAATTCACCCCTCCACTTT
CASRPGGRNSPLHF
>TRBD1|14|NA|TRBV4-1|TRBJ2-7
TGCGCCAGCAGCGGACGGGACAGTTTATCCGAGCAGTACTTC
CASSGRDSLSEQYF
>TRBD2|14|NA|TRBV9|TRBJ2-1
TGTGCCAGCAGCGTTAGCGGGGGGGCTGAAGAGCAGTTCTTC
CASSVSGGAEEQFF
>TRBD1|14|NA|TRBV9|TRBJ1-2
TGTGCCAGCAGCAAGGGACAGGGTAACTATGGCTACACCTTC
CASSKGQGNYGYTF
>NA|12|once|TRBV2|TRBJ2-7
TGTGCCAGCAGGGAAGACAGTTACGAGCAGTACTTC
CASREDSYEQYF
>TRBD1|16|NA|TRBV5-1|TRBJ2-2
TGCGCCACAAATACCGGGGGACAGGCGAACACCGGGGAGCTGTTTTTT
CATNTGGQANTGELFF
>TRBD1|16|NA|TRBV5-6|TRBJ2-1
TGTGCCAGCAGCGATATCCAGGGGGCCTCCTACAATGAGCAGTTCTTC
CASSDIQGASYNEQFF
>TRBD1|16|NA|TRBV11-2|TRBJ1-1
TGTGCCAGCAGTCTCACACAGGGGGCTATAGGAACTGAAGCTTTCTTT
CASSLTQGAIGTEAFF
>NA|17|NA|TRBV5-8|TRBJ1-4
TGTGCCAGCAGCTTGTCCAGGGGCCGAAGCCCTAATGAAAAACTGTTTTTT
CASSLSRGRSPNEKLFF
>TRBD2|14|NA|TRBV5-1|TRBJ2-7
TGCGCCAGCCGATCGGGACTAGAAATTGACGAGCAGTACTTC
CASRSGLEIDEQYF
>NA|15|NA|TRBV2|TRBJ1-2
TGTGCCAGCAGTGAAAGCGGCTTTCCCGGGGATGGCTACACCTTC
CASSESGFPGDGYTF
>NA|14|NA|TRBV7-9|TRBJ2-1
TGTGCCAGCAGCTTAGGCCAACAGTTCAATGAGCAGTTCTTC
CASSLGQQFNEQFF
>NA|15|NA|TRBV11-2|TRBJ1-1
TGTGCCAGCAGCCCGATACAGGGATGGGGCACTGAAGCTTTCTTT
CASSPIQGWGTEAFF
>NA|14|NA|TRBV11-2|TRBJ2-7
TGTGCCAGCAGCTTATCGCGGGGAGCCTACGAGCAGTACTTC
CASSLSRGAYEQYF
>TRBD1|15|NA|TRBV3-1/TRBV3-2|TRBJ1-2
TGTGCCAGCAGCCAAGGGACAGGGGGCGTCTATGGCTACACCTTC
CASSQGTGGVYGYTF
>TRBD1|15|NA|TRBV11-2|TRBJ1-2
TGTGCCAGCAGCCCCCGGACAGGGGGGACTTATGGCTACACCTTC
CASSPRTGGTYGYTF
>TRBD1|14|NA|TRBV29-1|TRBJ2-1
TGCAGCGTTGTTGTGACAGGGAAGGTCAATGAGCAGTTCTTC
CSVVVTGKVNEQFF
>TRBD1|16|few|TRBV6-1|TRBJ2-7
TGTGCCAGCAGTGAATGGGACAGGGGTCGGGGCTACGAGCAGTACTTC
CASSEWDRGRGYEQYF
>NA|12|NA|TRBV30|TRBJ1-4
TGTGCCTGGGCAAGGGCGGGTGAAAAACTGTTTTTT
CAWARAGEKLFF
>TRBD2|16|NA|TRBV5-1|TRBJ2-1
TGCGCCAGCAGCTTGGGCGGGACTAGCAAGTACAATGAGCAGTTCTTC
CASSLGGTSKYNEQFF
>TRBD1|16|NA|TRBV9|TRBJ1-1
TGTGCCAGCAGCGTAGCGGTAACAGGGGGAAACACTGAAGCTTTCTTT
CASSVAVTGGNTEAFF
>TRBD1|18|few|TRBV3-1/TRBV3-2|TRBJ2-7
TGTGCCAGCAGCCAAGCCGCAAATTGGGGGACAGGGGCCTACGAGCAGTACTTC
CASSQAANWGTGAYEQYF
>NA|15|NA|TRBV7-9|TRBJ2-1
TGTGCCAGCAGCCAAGTAGGAAGAGGTGTTGGTGAGCAGTTCTTC
CASSQVGRGVGEQFF
>TRBD2|14|NA|TRBV27|TRBJ2-5
TGTGCCAGCACCCCATTTGCGGGGGGAGAGACCCAGTACTTC
CASTPFAGGETQYF
>NA|14|NA|TRBV30|TRBJ2-2
TGTGCCGCAGCTAGCCAAAGTAACACCGGGGAGCTGTTTTTT
CAAASQSNTGELFF
>TRBD1|17|NA|TRBV16|TRBJ1-6
TGTGCCAGCAGCCAACCACGGACAGGGACCTATAATTCACCCCTCCACTTT
CASSQPRTGTYNSPLHF
>NA|13|NA|TRBV12-3/TRBV12-4|TRBJ1-1
TGTGCCAGCAGCCGGGGGGGGTACACTGAAGCTTTCTTT
CASSRGGYTEAFF
>TRBD2|15|NA|TRBV24-1|TRBJ2-4
TGTGCCACCGGGGGACTAGCGGGGTACAAAAACATTCAGTACTTC
CATGGLAGYKNIQYF
>TRBD1|16|once|TRBV18|TRBJ2-6
TGTGCCAGCTCACTTAGACAGGGGGACGGGGCCAACGTCCTGACTTTC
CASSLRQGDGANVLTF
>NA|16|NA|TRBV19|TRBJ1-2
TGTGCCAGTAGTGCCCGTTTTGATACAGGGAACTATGGCTACACCTTC
CASSARFDTGNYGYTF
>TRBD1|17|NA|TRBV5-6|TRBJ1-2
TGTGCCAGCAGCTCCCCGGGACAGGGGTTATTTAACTATGGCTACACCTTC
CASSSPGQGLFNYGYTF
>TRBD1|15|NA|TRBV5-6|TRBJ2-2
TGTGCCAGCAGCCTTACAGGGGGCGAAACCGGGGAGCTGTTTTTT
CASSLTGGETGELFF
>NA|13|once|TRBV10-1|TRBJ2-5
TGCGCCAGCAGTGTTGGAGCGCAAGAGACCCAGTACTTC
CASSVGAQETQYF
>NA|15|NA|TRBV4-2|TRBJ1-1
TGTGCCAGCAGCCAAGATTTGGGGCGGTTGACTGAAGCTTTCTTT
CASSQDLGRLTEAFF
>NA|14|NA|TRBV5-1|TRBJ1-1
TGCGCCAGCAGCTTGGACGCAGGGGACACTGAAGCTTTCTTT
CASSLDAGDTEAFF
>NA|14|NA|TRBV7-2|TRBJ2-7
TGTGCCAGCAGCGCAGACACATTCTCCTACGAGCAGTACTTC
CASSADTFSYEQYF